This entry is about one TCR beta chain. Its cognate antigen has yet to be identified. The record has no base qualities; no much larger clone is one base away. The entry originates in a study of cytomegalovirus exposure and HLA in healthy donors (dated by TCRdb to about 2017). In terms of the full investigation: According to an earlier analysis of a few hundred of the donors, about 179 million T cells yielded 90 million to 130 million unique TCR beta sequences and around 280 Gb of sequence data. An early release that covered 500 to 800 HLA-typed donors contained approximately 320 gigabases of sequencing data and 75 million to 100 million unique TCR sequences. Among the roughly 400 genotyped donors, about 83% belonged to the genetic ancestry cluster associated with self-reported Caucasian donors. The study aimed to test whether cataloging public T cell receptors could reveal signatures of past pathogen exposure. The T cell repertoires of about 700 subjects were profiled by immunosequencing and related to cytomegalovirus serostatus. In addition to the first cohort of hundreds of subjects, a separate validation cohort of 100 to 150 different subjects was used. To predict cytomegalovirus infection status, the study brought together high-throughput TCR immunosequencing, statistical association of individual TCRs with disease status, and machine learning. In a later analysis, previously published TCR beta repertoires from roughly 710 donors were re-analyzed and high-resolution HLA genotyping was added so that TCR occurrence patterns could be studied. In the later analysis, no new phenotypic data were used to find candidate immune exposures; instead, reliance was placed on TCR beta sequences and their occurrence across donors. An earlier analysis of about 600 of the donors used high-throughput TCR beta sequencing to judge whether each TCR beta V gene segment behaved as functional or pseudogenic. Donor age, sex, ethnicity and CMV serostatus were collected together with the repertoire data. A later genetic analysis used genome-wide SNP genotypes for about three fifths of the roughly 700 donors, treating that subset as a discovery cohort. Every discovery cohort repertoire had been produced on one sequencing platform. HLA typing covered class I and class II loci at four-digit resolution. The number of donors typed differed by locus, with roughly 629-640 for A, B, C, DRB1 and DQB1, 522 for DQA1, 600 to 610 for DPA1, and 472 for DPB1. Four to six DR-DQ haplotypes were handled as single units for association and clustering, since linkage in the cohort was strong. Among some 410 genotyped donors of the cohort, an average of around 220,000 unique TCR beta nucleotide sequences was sequenced per donor, of which about 18% were non-productive. What the research found in general, with its limitations: In both the original and validation cohorts, the classifier was reported to diagnose cytomegalovirus status with high specificity and sensitivity. Presence/absence analyses assumed roughly uniform sequencing depth across donors, an assumption that may not hold. Correlated functional status among segregating V segments might be attributable to linkage disequilibrium, but an unknown experimental factor could not be ruled out. Broadly in line with IMGT annotations, most TCR beta V segments showed up in productive rearrangements about 90% or about 30% of the time in an earlier analysis of around 550 of the donors. When HLA alleles, especially DR and DQ, strongly co-occurred, attributing TCR associations to individual alleles was difficult. In a later genetic analysis, a missense DCLRE1C variant was associated with V-gene and J-gene trimming of TCR beta chains, and the association was replicated in an independent cohort. In vitro tests confirmed that a few of the cytomegalovirus-associated TCR beta chains recognize cytomegalovirus antigens. A later analysis found that HLA-associated TCR beta chains were more clonally expanded and had lower generation probabilities than equally common non-associated chains. In a later genetic analysis, fewer N-insertions in productive TCRs were reported among donors in an Asian-associated ancestry cluster than the approximately 630-donor mean. At a false discovery rate of 0.05, a later analysis linked approximately 18,000 TCR beta sequences to specific HLA alleles. According to a later analysis, parvovirus B19, influenza, CMV and Epstein-Barr virus appeared linked to several top co-occurrence clusters. In a later analysis, TCR association rates were found to vary across HLA loci, with the most associated TCRs seen for DRB1 alleles and the fewest for HLA-C alleles. This cohort had only TCR beta chains sequenced, and the lack of alpha or paired-chain data limited which features could be detected. The study gave a list of some 150 TCR beta chains associated with cytomegalovirus. While some public TCRs were present in many individuals, most TCR sequences turned up only very rarely across donors. A cluster of highly shared sequence variants was judged likely to be a technical artifact of the sequencing pipeline. According to the authors, the approach could potentially be generalized to other disease states and immunological phenotypes. Fewer than 20 rarely observed V segments, including chromosome 9 orphons, were excluded from the earlier analysis of approximately 600 of the donors because counts were too low. Because some donors lacked HLA typing at each locus, the association tests relied only on the typed subset. Some IMGT-functional V segments, including TRBV6-2 and TRBV6-3, could not be told apart with the 87-base-pair reads, so those segments were excluded. A later analysis found that most CMV-associated TCR beta chains appeared HLA-restricted, with HLA associations seemingly driven largely by CMV exposure. For the cohort, immune exposure information was limited to CMV serostatus. A further reported finding was that TCR beta sequences accurately predicted the HLA-A and HLA-B alleles for most subjects in the first cohort.

In total, roughly 670 healthy bone marrow donors made up the cohort. All cohort members were sampled while nominally healthy, although unrecorded immune exposures were likely present. The donor tested CMV seronegative and was one of the 352 seronegative cohort members. Every donor gave a peripheral blood sample, and the peripheral blood mononuclear cells from that sample were used for TCR beta sequencing. Genomic DNA was extracted from the blood cell samples with the Qiagen DNeasy Blood Extraction Kit. Library method: the immunoSEQ multiplex PCR assay. For the multiplex PCR, a mixture combining 60 forward primers for TCR Vbeta segments and 13 reverse primers for TCR Jbeta segments was used. A multiplex PCR assay on genomic DNA amplified the CDR3 region of rearranged TCR beta genes. On the Illumina HiSeq System, the amplified TCR beta libraries were sequenced as 87-base-pair reads. The study's own analysis went as follows. In a later analysis, tens of millions of unique TCR beta chains were counted across the roughly 610 repertoires, and roughly 10 million of these chains were shared by at least two donors. To remove PCR and sequencing errors, raw reads were error-corrected and collapsed into unique sequences using a nearest-neighbor algorithm that merged closely related sequences. V, D and J gene segments were assigned by aligning CDR3 sequences to IMGT reference sequences. For a sequence to be retained, at least a six-nucleotide match to both a V gene segment and a J gene segment was required. A rearrangement counted as productive if the CDR3 had no stop codons and remained in frame with V and J, and every other rearrangement counted as non-productive. Following IMGT convention, CDR3 was defined as the stretch from the second conserved V-encoded cysteine to the conserved J-encoded phenylalanine. Sequences without an unambiguous match to a single V gene segment were excluded from the earlier analysis of about 630 of the donors. An earlier analysis of about 600 of the donors called V segments functional above 56.7% productive rearrangements and segregating when the between-donor standard deviation exceeded 5%. A statistical classification framework was built for diagnosing cytomegalovirus status from the catalog of TCR beta chain sequences. In a later analysis, TCR nucleotide sequences were compared against IMGT/GENE-DB human TR gene sequences so that V and J genes could be assigned. The TCRdist pipeline was used in a later analysis to assign CDR3 sequences and most-parsimonious VDJ recombination scenarios. In a later analysis, each TCR beta chain was defined by its CDR3 amino acid sequence together with its V-gene family, and reads without a unique V-gene family were excluded. To address suspected cross-contamination and a sequencing artifact, a later analysis removed around 590 highly shared, low-generation-probability nucleotide sequences. For each public chain, a later analysis derived a clonal expansion index from normalized ranks of inferred template counts within each repertoire. In a later analysis, generation probabilities were computed with a VDJ recombination model fitted to out-of-frame rearrangements, and the resulting probabilities were checked against IGoR. Hypergeometric tests were used in a later analysis to score TCR-TCR, TCR-HLA and TCR-CMV co-occurrence, with a repertoire-size bias correction applied to the TCR pairs. False discovery rates were estimated in a later analysis by permuting HLA or CMV assignments 20 times. A later analysis grouped co-occurring TCRs with DBSCAN, adding TCRdist sequence similarity when clustering within HLA-allele-positive subsets. Repertoires with fewer than 30,000 or more than 120,000 public chains were left out of co-occurrence clustering, as were several repertoires with anomalous nucleotide sharing. This is the immuneACCESS table as TCRdb keeps it, with only in-frame sequences that have V and J called. A part of the clones is gone; compared with another copy, unresolved V genes explain less than half, and the rest is unexplained. That table is the source of V, J and clone size, and D and trimming were worked out from the DNA. The sample includes about 250,000 clones, with roughly 80% observed a single time. The top ten hold roughly 0.3% of the sample.

The CDR3 measures 15 amino acids from cysteine to phenylalanine. Only CDR3 DNA is held: 45 bases, read in frame from base 1. V is clipped by 0 bases and J by 0 bases, and the sequence between their germline boundaries is 9 bases long. CDR1 SGDLS and CDR2 YYNGEE were looked up in the germline V gene. The origin of this receptor is a girl aged 2-10 years in good health and CMV-seronegative. Material for sequencing was PBMCs. The rearrangement joined TRBV9 to TRBJ1-1, with no confidently assigned D gene. The sequenced DNA: TGTGCCAGCAGCGTAGGAGGGTACTTGAACACTGAAGCTTTCTTT. Its product reads: CASSVGGYLNTEAFF.